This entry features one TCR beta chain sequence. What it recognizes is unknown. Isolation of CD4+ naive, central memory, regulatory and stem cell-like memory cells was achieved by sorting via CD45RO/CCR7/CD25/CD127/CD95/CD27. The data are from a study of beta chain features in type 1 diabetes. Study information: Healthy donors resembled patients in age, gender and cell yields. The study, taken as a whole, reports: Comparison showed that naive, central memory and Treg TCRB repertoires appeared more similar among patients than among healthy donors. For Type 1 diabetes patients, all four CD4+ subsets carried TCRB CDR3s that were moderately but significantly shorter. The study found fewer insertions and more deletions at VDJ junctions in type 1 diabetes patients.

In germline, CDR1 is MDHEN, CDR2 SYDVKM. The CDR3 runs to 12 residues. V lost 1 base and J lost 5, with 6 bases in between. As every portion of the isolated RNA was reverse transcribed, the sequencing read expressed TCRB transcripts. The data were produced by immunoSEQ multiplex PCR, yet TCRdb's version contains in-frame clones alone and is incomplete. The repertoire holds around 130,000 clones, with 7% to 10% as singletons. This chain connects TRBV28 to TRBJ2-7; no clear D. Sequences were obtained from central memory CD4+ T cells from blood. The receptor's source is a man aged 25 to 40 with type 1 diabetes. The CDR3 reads CASSLYSHEQYF. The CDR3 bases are TGTGCCAGCAGTTTATACAGCCACGAGCAGTACTTC.